Listed below are T cell receptor beta chains from one sample, sequenced in a study of T cell responses to AZD1222 COVID-19 vaccine. Clones were sequenced by immunoSEQ multiplex PCR, and TCRdb holds only the in-frame ones, with some missing. The sample consists of 200,000 to 250,000 clones, about 95% of them appearing once. Sample: peripheral blood, taken 28 days after the second dose of the MenACWY control vaccine. All receptors come from an adult who received the MenACWY meningococcal vaccine as a control. Each CDR3 is given with its conserved first and last residue. Each record gives: V gene, clone size, D gene, J gene, CDR3 DNA, CDR3 protein. A D gene is named only where the DNA matches it firmly. Where a row states a size, it is once, few, many or the class of an expanded clone; other rows omit it.

v_call: TRBV21-1
clone_size: once
d_call: -
j_call: TRBJ2-7
cdr3_nt: TGTGCCAGCAGCGAATATAGCCCGAGAACATACGAGCAGTACTTC
cdr3_aa: CASSEYSPRTYEQYF

v_call: TRBV6-2/TRBV6-3
clone_size: -
d_call: -
j_call: TRBJ1-2
cdr3_nt: TGTGCCAGCAGTCCGGGGGCGCGTGGCTACACCTTC
cdr3_aa: CASSPGARGYTF

v_call: TRBV6-5
clone_size: -
d_call: TRBD1
j_call: TRBJ2-2
cdr3_nt: TGTGCCAGCTATTTGACAGGGGCGAACACCGGGGAGCTGTTTTTT
cdr3_aa: CASYLTGANTGELFF

v_call: TRBV9
clone_size: -
d_call: -
j_call: TRBJ1-2
cdr3_nt: TGTGCCAGCAGCGTGCACGCCGAACTTGACTATGGCTACACCTTC
cdr3_aa: CASSVHAELDYGYTF

v_call: TRBV19
clone_size: -
d_call: -
j_call: TRBJ2-1
cdr3_nt: TGTGCCAGTAGTATCTTAGGGTTAAGGTACAATGAGCAGTTCTTC
cdr3_aa: CASSILGLRYNEQFF

v_call: TRBV29-1
clone_size: -
d_call: -
j_call: TRBJ1-3
cdr3_nt: TGCAGCGTTGGGGCAGTCTCTGGAAACACCATATATTTT
cdr3_aa: CSVGAVSGNTIYF

v_call: TRBV19
clone_size: -
d_call: -
j_call: TRBJ1-4
cdr3_nt: TGTGCCAGTAAGGTGACAACTAATGAAAAACTGTTTTTT
cdr3_aa: CASKVTTNEKLFF

v_call: TRBV12-3/TRBV12-4
clone_size: few
d_call: -
j_call: TRBJ1-6
cdr3_nt: TGTGCCAGCAGTTTTTACTCAGATTCACCCCTCCACTTT
cdr3_aa: CASSFYSDSPLHF

v_call: TRBV6-5
clone_size: -
d_call: TRBD1
j_call: TRBJ1-6
cdr3_nt: TGTGCCAGCAGATCCGGACAGGACCTTAGGGCACCCCTCCACTTT
cdr3_aa: CASRSGQDLRAPLHF

v_call: TRBV7-2
clone_size: -
d_call: -
j_call: TRBJ2-7
cdr3_nt: TGTGCCAGCACAGACTCGCAGTGGGACGGGAGCTCCTACGAGCAGTACTTC
cdr3_aa: CASTDSQWDGSSYEQYF

v_call: TRBV30
clone_size: -
d_call: -
j_call: TRBJ2-7
cdr3_nt: TGTGCCTGCCCCATTAACGGCTACGAGCAGTACTTC
cdr3_aa: CACPINGYEQYF

v_call: TRBV18
clone_size: once
d_call: -
j_call: TRBJ2-2
cdr3_nt: TGTGCCAGCTCAACTTGGGGATCGCAGACCGGGGAGCTGTTTTTT
cdr3_aa: CASSTWGSQTGELFF

v_call: TRBV19
clone_size: -
d_call: -
j_call: TRBJ1-4
cdr3_nt: TGTGCCAGTTCTATAGGGGGAACTAATGAAAAACTGTTTTTT
cdr3_aa: CASSIGGTNEKLFF

v_call: TRBV5-5
clone_size: -
d_call: -
j_call: TRBJ2-7
cdr3_nt: TGTGCCAGCAGCAGAGAGTACGAGCAGTACTTC
cdr3_aa: CASSREYEQYF

v_call: TRBV2
clone_size: -
d_call: -
j_call: TRBJ1-6
cdr3_nt: TGTGCCAGCACCCCGGATTCACCCCTCCACTTT
cdr3_aa: CASTPDSPLHF

v_call: TRBV19
clone_size: -
d_call: TRBD1
j_call: TRBJ2-7
cdr3_nt: TGTGCCAGTAGCTTAAGACAGACAGGGAGCTCCTACGAGCAGTACTTC
cdr3_aa: CASSLRQTGSSYEQYF

v_call: TRBV6-5
clone_size: -
d_call: TRBD1
j_call: TRBJ2-7
cdr3_nt: TGTGCCAGCAGTCCCGGGACAGGGGAAAGCGAGCAGTACTTC
cdr3_aa: CASSPGTGESEQYF

v_call: TRBV7-9
clone_size: -
d_call: -
j_call: TRBJ2-3
cdr3_nt: TGTGCCAGCAGCCATTCAGGTCCAGATACGCAGTATTTT
cdr3_aa: CASSHSGPDTQYF

v_call: TRBV29-1
clone_size: -
d_call: -
j_call: TRBJ2-7
cdr3_nt: TGCAGCGTGACCCTAGCAGGACAGTTCTACGAGCAGTACTTC
cdr3_aa: CSVTLAGQFYEQYF

v_call: TRBV7-8
clone_size: -
d_call: -
j_call: TRBJ2-2
cdr3_nt: TGTGCCAGCAGCTCCCTCAGTCCCACCGGGGAGCTGTTTTTT
cdr3_aa: CASSSLSPTGELFF

v_call: TRBV28
clone_size: -
d_call: -
j_call: TRBJ2-7
cdr3_nt: TGTGCCAGCAGTGAGGGGCTTTCCTACGAGCAGTACTTC
cdr3_aa: CASSEGLSYEQYF

v_call: TRBV19
clone_size: -
d_call: -
j_call: TRBJ1-5
cdr3_nt: TGTGCCAGTAGTCCCTGGCTGGGGGGAGGGGATCAGCCCCAGCATTTT
cdr3_aa: CASSPWLGGGDQPQHF

v_call: TRBV10-3
clone_size: -
d_call: TRBD2
j_call: TRBJ2-1
cdr3_nt: TGTGCCATCAGTGAGCCCAGTGGTCGGGAGGGGTACAATGAGCAGTTCTTC
cdr3_aa: CAISEPSGREGYNEQFF

v_call: TRBV5-4
clone_size: once
d_call: -
j_call: TRBJ1-1
cdr3_nt: TGTGCCAGCAGCTTGGGAGGGGGCACTGAAGCTTTCTTT
cdr3_aa: CASSLGGGTEAFF

v_call: TRBV19
clone_size: -
d_call: -
j_call: TRBJ1-4
cdr3_nt: TGTGCCAGTACCGGGGGCGGTAATGAAAAACTGTTTTTT
cdr3_aa: CASTGGGNEKLFF

v_call: TRBV3-1/TRBV3-2
clone_size: -
d_call: TRBD2
j_call: TRBJ2-1
cdr3_nt: TGTGCCAGCAATCTAGCGGGAGAAAGGAATGAGCAGTTCTTC
cdr3_aa: CASNLAGERNEQFF

v_call: TRBV7-3
clone_size: -
d_call: -
j_call: TRBJ2-3
cdr3_nt: TGTGCCAGCAGCTTACAGGGGATTATCACAGATACGCAGTATTTT
cdr3_aa: CASSLQGIITDTQYF

v_call: TRBV10-3
clone_size: -
d_call: -
j_call: TRBJ1-2
cdr3_nt: TGTGCCATCACCCGGGACTTCGGAGGCTACACCTTC
cdr3_aa: CAITRDFGGYTF

v_call: TRBV7-9
clone_size: -
d_call: -
j_call: TRBJ1-6
cdr3_nt: TGTGCCAGCAGCTTAGGGTGGGATTCACCCCTCCACTTT
cdr3_aa: CASSLGWDSPLHF

v_call: TRBV9
clone_size: -
d_call: TRBD1
j_call: TRBJ2-2
cdr3_nt: TGTGCCAGCAGCGGCCGACAGGGGGCCTATACCGGGGAGCTGTTTTTT
cdr3_aa: CASSGRQGAYTGELFF

v_call: TRBV19
clone_size: -
d_call: -
j_call: TRBJ1-2
cdr3_nt: TGTGCCAGTAGTATAGAGGACGCCACTAACTATGGCTACACCTTC
cdr3_aa: CASSIEDATNYGYTF

v_call: TRBV7-8
clone_size: -
d_call: TRBD1
j_call: TRBJ1-6
cdr3_nt: TGTGCCAGCAGCTCCCTAGTGACAGGGGGCGCGGGATCACCCCTCCACTTT
cdr3_aa: CASSSLVTGGAGSPLHF

v_call: TRBV21-1
clone_size: -
d_call: -
j_call: TRBJ1-4
cdr3_nt: TGTGCCAGCAGCAAAGACTACCCGGATGCTGGTAACGAAAAACTGTTTTTT
cdr3_aa: CASSKDYPDAGNEKLFF

v_call: TRBV27
clone_size: -
d_call: TRBD2
j_call: TRBJ2-7
cdr3_nt: TGTGCCAGCAGTCCCCTAGCGGGAGGGCCCCCTAGCTCCTACGAGCAGTACTTC
cdr3_aa: CASSPLAGGPPSSYEQYF

v_call: TRBV2
clone_size: -
d_call: -
j_call: TRBJ2-7
cdr3_nt: TGTGCCAGCAGTGAAGTCCTCGAGCAGTACTTC
cdr3_aa: CASSEVLEQYF

v_call: TRBV6-1
clone_size: -
d_call: -
j_call: TRBJ2-7
cdr3_nt: TGTGCCAGCAGTGTCGATAGGGGCACCAGCTCCTACGAGCAGTACTTC
cdr3_aa: CASSVDRGTSSYEQYF

v_call: TRBV7-3
clone_size: -
d_call: TRBD2
j_call: TRBJ2-3
cdr3_nt: TGTGCCAGCAGCTCCTCCCCTCGACTAGCGGGGGGGGGCACAGATACGCAGTATTTT
cdr3_aa: CASSSSPRLAGGGTDTQYF

v_call: TRBV11-2
clone_size: -
d_call: -
j_call: TRBJ1-1
cdr3_nt: TGTGCCAGCAGCTTGGGGGGGCGAGCTTTCTTT
cdr3_aa: CASSLGGRAFF

v_call: TRBV27
clone_size: -
d_call: TRBD1
j_call: TRBJ2-2
cdr3_nt: TGTGCCAGCAGCCCCCAGGACAGGGGGTCCGGGGAGCTGTTTTTT
cdr3_aa: CASSPQDRGSGELFF

v_call: TRBV19
clone_size: once
d_call: -
j_call: TRBJ1-6
cdr3_nt: TGTGCCAGTAGTTTCCAGGGAAATAATTCACCCCTCCACTTT
cdr3_aa: CASSFQGNNSPLHF

v_call: TRBV27
clone_size: -
d_call: -
j_call: TRBJ2-7
cdr3_nt: TGTGCCAGCAGTTTCTCGAGGGAGTCCCCCTACGAGCAGTACTTC
cdr3_aa: CASSFSRESPYEQYF

v_call: TRBV28
clone_size: -
d_call: -
j_call: TRBJ1-5
cdr3_nt: TGTGCCAGCAGTCTACGGACAGCTGGACCAAATCAGCCCCAGCATTTT
cdr3_aa: CASSLRTAGPNQPQHF

v_call: TRBV6-2/TRBV6-3
clone_size: -
d_call: -
j_call: TRBJ2-7
cdr3_nt: TGTGCCAGCAGTTACCACAGGTCCTACGAGCAGTACTTC
cdr3_aa: CASSYHRSYEQYF

v_call: TRBV4-1
clone_size: -
d_call: -
j_call: TRBJ1-6
cdr3_nt: TGCGCCAGCAGCCTTTCCGGGACAACGTATTCACCCCTCCACTTT
cdr3_aa: CASSLSGTTYSPLHF

v_call: TRBV7-9
clone_size: -
d_call: -
j_call: TRBJ1-2
cdr3_nt: TGTGCCAGCAGCTCGGGGGGCTATGGCTACACCTTC
cdr3_aa: CASSSGGYGYTF